The sequence of this T cell receptor beta chain was determined in a study of blood T cells in healthy people across ages. Primed by a sample-barcoded 5' primer and a J-beta primer mix, a second PCR proceeded for about 6 to 12 cycles. Every sample gave at least 3 million paired-end reads containing CDR3. Via MiXCR, TCRdb re-called the 5' RACE reads, giving one row per CDR3 protein. Here the sample spans 1,100,000 or so distinct CDR3 sequences, 40% to 50% being singletons. Those donating, healthy Caucasian individuals from Russia, were aged about 6 to 95. V lost 5 bases to trimming and J lost 6 bases, with 18 bases between them. The CDR3 totals 14 residues. From germline, CDR1 is SGHDT and CDR2 YYEEEE.

The TCR was taken from a woman aged 60 to 75 in good health. Input material: blood. This sequence joins TRBV5-6 and TRBJ2-7; no clear D. CDR3 bases: TGTGCCAGCAGACCTGAAGAGGATTGGGGCGAGCAGTACTTC. The encoded protein is CASRPEEDWGEQYF.